This passage covers 25 T cell receptor beta chains from one sample sequenced in a study of radiotherapy plus CTLA-4 blockade in lung cancer. Sequencing was performed with immunoSEQ multiplex PCR; in TCRdb, only in-frame clones are kept and a portion is missing. There are around 110,000 clones in the sample; about nine tenths occur only once, and about 7% lies in the top ten. The specimen comprised peripheral blood, sampled from a patient treated with radiotherapy plus ipilimumab. These receptor sequences come from a human donor with non-small cell lung cancer that progressed on radiotherapy plus ipilimumab.

The J gene is TRBJ1-1, the V gene TRBV18, with 10 bases aligning to TRBD1. This CDR3 spans 13 amino acids. Germline values: CDR1 KGHSH, CDR2 LQKENI. Trimming at V came to 6 bases and at J to 3 bases, leaving 1 base not matched to a gene. The CDR3 region is CASSDRGDTEAFF. The CDR3 DNA reads TGTGCCAGCTCGGACAGGGGGGACACTGAAGCTTTCTTT. Full variable domain (missing parts from reference TRBV18 and TRBJ1-1): NAGVMQNPRHLVRRRGQEARLRCSPMKGHSHVYWYRQLPEEGLKFMVYLQKENIIDESGMPKERFSAEFPKEGPSILRIQQVVRGDSAAYFCASSDRGDTEAFFGQGTRLTVV.

This clone is a singleton in its sample. The rearrangement uses TRBV27 and TRBJ2-7, with 8 nucleotides matching TRBD1. The CDR3 is 16 amino acids. CDR1 is MNHEY, CDR2 SMNVEV, per germline (reference sequence). V lost 6 bases to trimming and J lost 5 bases; unmatched junction nucleotides: 15. The CDR3 region has the DNA TGTGCCAGCAGCAACCCATACGGGACAGGATCCCACGAGCAGTACTTC. It specifies CASSNPYGTGSHEQYF.

The chain carries TRBV7-8 and TRBJ2-1; D is possibly TRBD2 (6 bases). Germline lookup yields CDR1 SGHVS and CDR2 FQNEAQ. With 1 base removed from V and 7 bases from J, the gap between germline ends came to 17 bases. The CDR3 length is 16 residues. DNA of the CDR3: TGTGCCAGCAGCTTAGAGGGCGGGAACCTTGGTAATGAGCAGTTCTTC. The encoded protein is CASSLEGGNLGNEQFF.

The CDR3 is CASSPTSGRAAEQFF. Written as DNA, the CDR3 is TGTGCCAGCAGCCCTACTAGCGGGAGAGCTGCTGAGCAGTTCTTC. This chain joins TRBV9 and TRBJ2-1; TRBD2 aligns across 11 bases. Germline CDR1 is SGDLS and CDR2 is YYNGEE. This CDR3 contains 15 residues. V shed 4 bases, J shed 9 bases, and the junction held 9 bases outside the gene matches.

The rearrangement joins TRBV6-1 to TRBJ2-3; the D gene is possibly TRBD2 (5 bases). This CDR3 spans 11 amino acids. V lost 3 bases and J lost 11, with 9 bases in between. The germline V gene has CDR1 MNHNS and CDR2 SASEGT. CDR3: CASSDTGLQYF. CDR3 DNA: TGTGCCAGCAGTGATACCGGACTGCAGTATTTT.

This chain uses TRBV29-1 with TRBJ2-4; unclear D gene. This CDR3 region has 13 residues. The germline V gene encodes CDR1 SQVTM and CDR2 ANQGSEA. V was clipped by 2 bases and J by 8 bases, with 13 bases between them. CDR3 in DNA: TGCAGCGTTGAATTGCCCGGAACGGACATTCAGTACTTC. This translates into CSVELPGTDIQYF.

This clone was detected only once. The V and J genes are TRBV9 and TRBJ1-2, with 10 nucleotides matching TRBD1. The CDR3 has 15 residues. Per the germline V gene, CDR1 is SGDLS and CDR2 is YYNGEE. With 4 bases clipped from V and 8 bases from J, the junction kept 11 bases outside the gene matches. The CDR3 region has the DNA TGTGCCAGCAGCCCACGACAGGGGGCGGCGGGGGGCTACACCTTC. It specifies CASSPRQGAAGGYTF.

A single count supports this clone. The chain carries TRBV7-3 and TRBJ1-1; D call uncertain. The CDR3 totals 17 residues. The germline gives CDR1 SGHTA, CDR2 FQGTGA. The V end was cut by 2 bases, the J end by 3 bases, with 19 bases between. CDR3 in amino acids: CASSLLWEGGKDTEAFF. CDR3 DNA: TGTGCCAGCAGCTTACTCTGGGAAGGTGGAAAGGACACTGAAGCTTTCTTT.

This clone was counted a single time. The junction and the germline gene differ at one end; a read error may be behind it. The chain couples TRBV5-1 to TRBJ2-7; D might be TRBD2 (6 bases). Germline CDR1 and CDR2: SGHRS and YFSETQ. This CDR3 contains 13 residues. CDR3 DNA sequence: TGCGCCAGCAGCTTGGAGGGTAGCGGAGGGTATAACTTC. Protein sequence: CASSLEGSGGYNF.

The V gene is TRBV6-5, the J gene TRBJ2-7; D might be TRBD1 or TRBD2, each matching 5 bases. The CDR3 runs to 15 residues. V shed 6 bases and J shed 3 bases, with 18 bases lying between them. The germline V gene has CDR1 MNHEY and CDR2 SVGAGI. The chain's CDR3 is CASRKDGARLYEQYF. CDR3 coding DNA: TGTGCCAGCAGAAAGGACGGGGCCCGGCTCTACGAGCAGTACTTC.

J is TRBJ2-1 and V is TRBV4-1; 11 nucleotides agree with TRBD2. V trimming: 1 base; J trimming: 10 bases; junction bases outside the gene matches: 6. Germline values: CDR1 MGHRA, CDR2 YSYEKL. This CDR3 is built from 15 residues. CDR3 sequence: CASSQATSGSREQFF. The CDR3 bases are TGCGCCAGCAGCCAAGCAACTAGCGGGAGTAGGGAGCAGTTCTTC.

The chain uses TRBV10-3 and TRBJ2-1; the match to TRBD2 covers 11 bases. The CDR3 sequence is 16 residues long. CDR1 is ENHRY and CDR2 is SYGVKD in the germline V gene. The trim removed 0 bases at V and 9 bases at J, leaving 7 bases unmatched. CDR3 nucleotide sequence: TGTGCCATCAGTGAGTCGTTAGCGGGAGGGCCGGGTGAGCAGTTCTTC. Protein product: CAISESLAGGPGEQFF.

The chain recombines TRBV19 with TRBJ2-2; 13 bases match TRBD2. The CDR3 has 20 amino acids. CDR1 and CDR2 (germline): LNHDA, SQIVND (reference sequence). With 4 bases clipped from V and 2 bases from J, the junction kept 13 bases outside the gene matches. CDR3 bases: TGTGCCAGTAGTACCATATATCTGACTAGCGGGAGGCAAAACACCGGGGAGCTGTTTTTT. Translated, it gives CASSTIYLTSGRQNTGELFF.

The chain is built from TRBV11-2 and TRBJ1-4; D is perhaps TRBD1 (5 bases). CDR1 SGHAT and CDR2 FQNNGV come from the germline V gene. Deletions cut 4 bases from V and 10 bases from J, with 16 bases between. This CDR3 has 14 residues. The CDR3 loop is CASSSPRRGGKLFF. CDR3 sequence (DNA): TGTGCCAGCAGCTCCCCCCGCCGTGGGGGAAAACTGTTTTTT.

Concerning this clone: The junction differs from germline at one of its ends, possibly a read error. The chain employs TRBV11-2 and TRBJ1-2; TRBD1 might be the D (6 bases). Germline assignment: CDR1 SGHAT and CDR2 FQNNGV. This CDR3 spans 14 amino acids. In DNA form, the CDR3 reads TGTGCCAGCAGCCTAGAAGGGGGGCACTATGGCTACACCTTC. It is translated as CASSLEGGHYGYTF.

The chain links TRBV10-3 to TRBJ1-4, with D unresolved. Trimming removed 4 bases from V and 6 bases from J, with 18 bases in between. In germline, CDR1 is ENHRY, CDR2 SYGVKD. The length of the CDR3 is 16 residues. The CDR3 DNA sequence: TGTGCCATCAGTGCGGCACAATCTGAACTTCATGAAAAACTGTTTTTT. Its protein is CAISAAQSELHEKLFF.

V is TRBV2 and J is TRBJ2-5, with TRBD2 identical over 9 bases. After removal of 3 bases from V and 5 bases from J, the junction contained 10 bases not matched to a gene. This CDR3 has 16 residues. CDR1 and CDR2 from the germline V gene are SNHLY and FYNNEI. The CDR3 protein is CASSDTVAGVVETQYF. The CDR3 DNA reads as TGTGCCAGCAGTGACACCGTAGCGGGAGTCGTGGAGACCCAGTACTTC.

The V gene is TRBV14, the J gene TRBJ1-2; D gene uncertain. The CDR3 has 12 amino acids. Germline V CDR1 and CDR2: SGHDN, FVKESK. The V end lost 4 bases, the J end lost 3 bases, and 6 bases lay between the germline ends. This CDR3 is CASSRGDYGYTF. DNA of the CDR3: TGTGCCAGCAGCCGCGGAGACTATGGCTACACCTTC.

V is TRBV11-2 and J is TRBJ2-1; TRBD1 agrees at 9 bases. From germline, CDR1 is SGHAT and CDR2 FQNNGV. V dropped 5 bases and J dropped 7; count of bases not matched to a gene: 3. This CDR3 has 13 residues. CDR3 nucleotides: TGTGCCAGCAGCCGGACAGGGGTGAATGAGCAGTTCTTC. Residues: CASSRTGVNEQFF.

The gene calls are TRBV7-2 and TRBJ1-2, with D hard to call. In germline, CDR1 is SGHTA, CDR2 FQGNSA. The CDR3 extends over 14 amino acids. Deletions cut 4 bases from V and 6 bases from J, with 15 bases between. The CDR3 DNA sequence: TGTGCCAGCAGCTCCGTTCCGACCCGGAATGGCTACACCTTC. It specifies CASSSVPTRNGYTF.

This sequence joins TRBV5-6 and TRBJ2-7, with D unclear. CDR1 is SGHDT and CDR2 is YYEEEE in the germline V gene. The CDR3 runs to 18 residues. Trimming cost V 0 bases and J 6 bases, with 25 bases left between them. The CDR3 loop reads CASSLGSFGTPTQGEQYF. The CDR3 DNA is TGTGCCAGCAGCTTGGGGTCCTTTGGCACCCCAACCCAAGGCGAGCAGTACTTC.

J is TRBJ1-3 and V is TRBV18; D unclear. CDR1 is KGHSH and CDR2 is LQKENI in the germline V gene. Trimming removed 1 base from V and 2 bases from J, with 12 bases in between. The CDR3 runs to 16 residues. Here the CDR3 reads CASSPQVIRAGNTIYF. The CDR3 region has the DNA TGTGCCAGCTCACCACAGGTCATTCGGGCTGGAAACACCATATATTTT.

V and J are TRBV7-9 and TRBJ1-1; D is uncertain. The CDR3 totals 13 residues. The V gene lost 5 bases and the J gene lost 0 bases, with 7 bases spanning the gap. Per the germline V gene, CDR1 is SEHNR and CDR2 is FQNEAQ (reference sequence). The CDR3 loop is CASSLSLNTEAFF. The CDR3 DNA is TGTGCCAGCAGCCTTTCTTTGAACACTGAAGCTTTCTTT.

V gene TRBV29-1 combines with J gene TRBJ2-7, with a weak D call TRBD1 (5 bases). V gave up 5 bases and J gave up 9 bases, with 14 bases separating them. The CDR3 length is 11 residues. Germline CDR1 is SQVTM and CDR2 is ANQGSEA. The CDR3 nucleotides read TGCAGCGTTTTTGGGGCCTTGGGGCAGTACTTC. This sequence encodes CSVFGALGQYF.

The rearrangement joins TRBV5-1 to TRBJ1-2; no firm D call. This CDR3 region has 12 residues. V lost 0 bases and J 6 bases, leaving 6 bases between the germline ends. The germline CDR1 and CDR2 sequences are SGHRS and YFSETQ. CDR3 in DNA: TGCGCCAGCAGCTTGGTGGGGAATGGCTACACCTTC. Residues: CASSLVGNGYTF.